This entry lists 26 T cell receptor beta chains sequenced from one sample in a study of CD8+CD57+ T cells in acquired aplastic anemia. CDR3 and TCR beta VDJ profiling relied on genomic DNA as the template. TCRdb re-derived calls from the reads in MiXCR, one entry per CDR3 protein. The table records more than 40,000 distinct CDR3 sequences, about 78% of them present only once. Sequencing used sorted CD4+, CD8+, or CD8+CD57+ T cells (not recorded which) from PBMCs. The origin of the receptors is a human donor in good health, serving as a control.

The rearrangement uses TRBV2 and TRBJ2-3, with TRBD2 matching over 10 bases. V gave up 1 base and J gave up 3 bases; unmatched junction bases: 4. Germline V CDR1 and CDR2: SNHLY, FYNNEI. This CDR3 contains 16 residues. The CDR3 nucleotides read TGTGCCAGCAGTGAAGGGCTAGCGGGGGTAACAGATACGCAGTATTTT. Protein product: CASSEGLAGVTDTQYF.

Details on this clonotype: Because the CDR3 is missing its conserved closing phenylalanine or tryptophan, this is likely a read error. In DNA, the CDR3 is TGCGCCAGCAGCAATACGCGGGAGCAGTACCTC. Translated: CASSNTREQYL. This chain uses TRBV5-1 with TRBJ2-7; D gene ambiguous. V was trimmed by 4 bases and J by 7 bases, leaving 9 bases between them. The CDR3 spans 11 residues. CDR1 and CDR2 from the germline V gene are SGHRS and YFSETQ.

In its sample, this clonotype was seen once. V gene TRBV12-3 or TRBV12-4 combines with J gene TRBJ1-5; 7 nucleotides line up with TRBD1. Unmatched junction bases numbered 7, after V lost 5 bases and J lost 3 bases. The CDR3 sequence is 15 residues long. This chain's CDR3 is CASSKTGNYNQPQHF. The CDR3 DNA follows: TGTGCCAGCAGTAAGACAGGGAATTACAATCAGCCCCAGCATTTT.

The CDR3 bases are TGTGCCAGCAGTTTACACCCAGGGGGCTATGGCTACACCTTC. Its translation is CASSLHPGGYGYTF. The chain is built from TRBV7-9 and TRBJ1-2; TRBD1 aligns across 7 bases. The CDR3 totals 14 residues. J gave up 4 bases and V 6 bases, and 8 bases lay outside the gene matches. From germline, CDR1 is SEHNR and CDR2 FQNEAQ (reference sequence).

The V call is TRBV25-1, the J call TRBJ2-5; 7 nucleotides align to TRBD2. The CDR3 spans 13 residues. With V trimmed by 3 bases and J by 12 bases, 10 bases remained unmatched. The germline CDR1 and CDR2 sequences are MGHDK and SYGVNS. CDR3 in amino acids: CASSDPVGDYEYF. The CDR3 nucleotides are TGTGCCAGCAGTGACCCAGTCGGGGACTACGAGTACTTC.

This clonotype was observed many times. The chain employs TRBV7-9 and TRBJ1-3; 7 bases line up with TRBD1. V trimming: 4 bases; J trimming: 11 bases; junction bases outside the gene matches: 14. CDR1 is SEHNR, CDR2 FQNEAQ, per germline (reference sequence). This CDR3 is 15 amino acids long. CDR3 bases: TGTGCCAGCAGCTCGACACAGGGGTTGCGGAACGCCATATATTTT. Translation: CASSSTQGLRNAIYF.

The gene calls are TRBV7-6 and TRBJ1-1; a weak D match, TRBD1 (6 bases). V was trimmed by 1 base and J by 10 bases, leaving 13 bases between them. Germline lookup yields CDR1 SGHVS and CDR2 FNYEAQ. This CDR3 region has 13 residues. CDR3 bases: TGTGCCAGCAGCTTAGATCGGGACACGGGAGCTTTCTTT. Translating gives CASSLDRDTGAFF.

In this sample, this clonotype turned up once. The V call is TRBV24-1, the J call TRBJ2-3; 8 positions match TRBD2. The V gene's germline CDR1 is KGHDR and CDR2 SFDVKD. The V gene end was trimmed by 5 bases and the J gene end by 5 bases; junction bases not matched to a gene: 11. The CDR3 extends over 16 amino acids. CDR3 coding DNA: TGTGCCACCAGTGGTCAGGACGGGAGGGCCGGAGATACGCAGTATTTT. Translated: CATSGQDGRAGDTQYF.

The V and J genes are TRBV10-2 and TRBJ2-7; TRBD1 agrees at 9 bases. The germline V gene has CDR1 WSHSY and CDR2 SAAADI. The CDR3 extends over 15 amino acids. The ends lost 7 bases at V and 1 base at J; junction bases unmatched: 8. CDR3 sequence: CASNAGTGKSYEQYF. CDR3 nucleotides: TGCGCCAGCAACGCCGGGACAGGGAAATCCTACGAGCAGTACTTC.

There are many counts of this clonotype. The chain employs TRBV11-2 and TRBJ2-1; TRBD2 matches at 11 bases. The germline V gene encodes CDR1 SGHAT and CDR2 FQNNGV. This CDR3 is built from 15 residues. The ends lost 2 bases at V and 6 bases at J; junction bases unmatched: 3. The CDR3 sequence is CASSLIAGGGNEQFF. CDR3 coding DNA: TGTGCCAGCAGCTTAATAGCGGGAGGGGGCAATGAGCAGTTCTTC.

The chain couples TRBV19 to TRBJ1-5, with unresolved D. The CDR3 sequence is 17 residues long. Trimming took 1 base from V and 5 from J, leaving 18 bases between them. Germline V gives CDR1 LNHDA, CDR2 SQIVND (reference sequence). The CDR3 spells CASSIGPRGRRDQPQHF. Written as DNA, the CDR3 is TGTGCCAGTAGTATAGGTCCCAGAGGCAGGCGAGATCAGCCCCAGCATTTT.

This rearrangement joins TRBV29-1 to TRBJ2-2, with 10 bases matching TRBD1. This CDR3 spans 14 amino acids. Trimming at V came to 4 bases and at J to 7 bases, leaving 6 bases not matched to a gene. Germline values: CDR1 SQVTM, CDR2 ANQGSEA. Here the CDR3 DNA reads TGCAGCGTTGGACAGGGGGCGCATAACGGGGAGCTGTTTTTT. It encodes CSVGQGAHNGELFF.

The chain couples TRBV29-1 to TRBJ2-5; weak D call: TRBD2 (5 bases). Germline V gives CDR1 SQVTM, CDR2 ANQGSEA. V was clipped by 1 base and J by 5 bases, with 14 bases between them. The CDR3 spans 14 residues. CDR3 region: CSVEAPKPGETQYF. CDR3 DNA sequence: TGCAGCGTTGAAGCGCCTAAACCGGGGGAGACCCAGTACTTC.

Here the CDR3 reads CASSDSGAEAFF. The CDR3 nucleotides are TGTGCCAGCAGTGACTCGGGGGCTGAAGCTTTCTTT. The rearrangement uses TRBV2 and TRBJ1-1, with D possibly being TRBD1 (5 bases). CDR3 size: 12 residues. The germline CDR1 and CDR2 sequences are SNHLY and FYNNEI. The ends were cut back, 3 bases at V and 6 bases at J, with 8 bases in the middle.

This sequence joins TRBV15 and TRBJ1-5; no clear D. The CDR3 is 13 amino acids. Trimming shortened V by 0 bases and J by 5 bases, and 5 bases separated the two germline ends. Germline CDR1 reads LNHNV; CDR2 reads YYDKDF (reference sequence). CDR3 DNA sequence: TGTGCCACCAGCAGAGAGATAGATCAGCCCCAGCATTTT. Translated: CATSREIDQPQHF.

The chain couples TRBV29-1 to TRBJ2-7; no firm D call. This CDR3 is 12 amino acids long. The germline gives CDR1 SQVTM, CDR2 ANQGSEA. Deletions cut 5 bases from V and 6 bases from J, with 14 bases between. The CDR3 DNA is TGCAGCGTTCATGAACACGATACCGAGCAGTACTTC. Its protein is CSVHEHDTEQYF.

The chain recombines TRBV19 with TRBJ2-5; possibly TRBD1 or TRBD2 for D (6 bases each). The CDR3 is 14 residues long. V was trimmed by 1 base and J by 4 bases, leaving 10 bases between them. Germline values: CDR1 LNHDA, CDR2 SQIVND (reference sequence). CDR3 protein: CASSIGWGAETQYF. The CDR3 region has the DNA TGTGCCAGTAGTATAGGGTGGGGGGCAGAGACCCAGTACTTC.

The V and J genes are TRBV10-3 and TRBJ1-1; D is perhaps TRBD1 (5 bases). The CDR3 spans 15 residues. V was trimmed by 3 bases and J by 0 bases, leaving 11 bases between them. Germline CDR1 reads ENHRY; CDR2 reads SYGVKD. CDR3 bases: TGTGCCATCAGTGACCCGCAGGGTCTGAACACTGAAGCTTTCTTT. It is translated as CAISDPQGLNTEAFF.

Notes on this clonotype: A read error may produce the germline difference seen at one junction end. V gene TRBV9 combines with J gene TRBJ1-2, with 9 positions matching TRBD1. This CDR3 region has 13 residues. The V gene's germline CDR1 is SGDLS and CDR2 YYNGEE. The CDR3 here is CARSYRGLSGCTF. DNA of the CDR3: TGTGCCAGATCTTACAGGGGGCTGAGTGGCTGCACCTTC.

This chain connects TRBV29-1 to TRBJ2-7; no definite D call. V was clipped by 7 bases and J by 6 bases, with 10 bases between them. The CDR3 sequence is 10 residues long. From germline, CDR1 is SQVTM and CDR2 ANQGSEA. The CDR3 reads CSAWWGEQYF. In DNA, the CDR3 is TGCAGCGCATGGTGGGGCGAGCAGTACTTC.

The rearrangement uses TRBV7-6 and TRBJ2-3; the D gene is possibly TRBD2 (6 bases). V was cut by 1 base and J by 5 bases, with 13 bases left in between. CDR1 is SGHVS and CDR2 is FNYEAQ in the germline V gene. The CDR3 sequence is 15 residues long. In DNA, the CDR3 is TGTGCCAGCAGCTTAGTGGAGGGAGGAGGAGATACGCAGTATTTT. Translating it yields CASSLVEGGGDTQYF.

This chain connects TRBV2 to TRBJ2-7; D not resolved. The V and J ends lost 5 bases and 6 bases respectively, with 5 bases between them. Germline CDR1 and CDR2: SNHLY and FYNNEI. This CDR3 has 10 amino acids. In DNA, the CDR3 is TGTGCCAGCAGTCGCGTCGAGCAGTACTTC. It specifies CASSRVEQYF.

The CDR3 DNA reads TGTGCCATCAGCGGACAGGGCTACAATGAGCAGTTCTTC. It encodes CAISGQGYNEQFF. The rearrangement links TRBV10-3 to TRBJ2-1, with 8 bases that match TRBD1. The V gene end was trimmed by 6 bases and the J gene end by 3 bases; junction bases not matched to a gene: 1. The CDR3 length is 13 residues. CDR1 and CDR2 (germline): ENHRY, SYGVKD.

The gene calls are TRBV28 and TRBJ2-7, with TRBD1 matching 8 bases. The CDR3 totals 14 residues. Germline values: CDR1 MDHEN, CDR2 SYDVKM. V trimming: 3 bases; J trimming: 5 bases; junction bases outside the gene matches: 6. The CDR3 loop is CASSFRGRGHEQYF. The DNA of the CDR3 is TGTGCCAGCAGTTTTCGTGGCAGGGGGCACGAGCAGTACTTC.

The chain has TRBV2 and TRBJ2-7; D is unclear. Germline V CDR1 and CDR2: SNHLY, FYNNEI. Trimming cost V 1 base and J 2 bases, with 9 bases left between them. The CDR3 runs 14 residues. The CDR3 bases are TGTGCCAGCAGTGAAGGACTGGTGACCTACGAGCAGTACTTC. Amino acids: CASSEGLVTYEQYF. The whole variable domain, filled in from reference TRBV2 and TRBJ2-7, reads EPEVTQTPSHQVTQMGQEVILRCVPISNHLYFYWYRQILGQKVEFLVSFYNNEISEKSEIFDDQFSVERPDGSNFTLKIRSTKLEDSAMYFCASSEGLVTYEQYFGPGTRLTVT.

The J gene is TRBJ2-3, the V gene TRBV7-2; no clear D gene. Germline V lookup: CDR1 SGHTA, CDR2 FQGNSA. The CDR3 runs to 14 residues. The V end lost 5 bases, the J end lost 6 bases, and 15 bases lay between the germline ends. CDR3 amino acids: CASSLTSGRDTQYF. DNA of the CDR3: TGTGCCAGCAGCCTAACGTCCGGACGGGATACGCAGTATTTT.